This T cell receptor beta chain was sequenced in a study of blood T cell repertoires in COVID-19. V shed 3 bases and J shed 7 bases, with 17 bases lying between them. In germline, CDR1 is SGHRS, CDR2 YFSETQ. The CDR3 runs 15 residues. Authors' processing steps: Reference gene primers were amplified, and this amplification served to estimate nucleated cell counts. Using immunoSEQ multiplex PCR, the repertoire was profiled, and TCRdb retains in-frame clones only, with some absent. Clonal size and the V and J genes are those of that table, whereas D and trimming came from the DNA. The table lists approximately 160,000 clones, 76% of them singletons, with more than 3.5% in the top ten.

This chain joins TRBV5-1 and TRBJ2-1, with D maybe TRBD2 (7 bases). Material: peripheral blood. The TCR comes from a woman of 80 years or more with acute or convalescent COVID-19. CDR3 protein: CASSYWGGNGNEQFF. CDR3 DNA sequence: TGCGCCAGCAGCTATTGGGGGGGCAATGGAAATGAGCAGTTCTTC.